Listed below are T cell receptor beta chains from one sample, sequenced in a study of blood T cell repertoires in COVID-19. Sequencing used immunoSEQ multiplex PCR; TCRdb keeps in-frame clones, though not all of them. Found here are almost 250,000 clones, around 88% of them singletons; the top ten hold 5.5% to 6%. The specimen sequenced was peripheral blood. The receptor set was obtained from a woman over 75 with COVID-19, enrolled during active disease. The CDR3 runs from the conserved cysteine through the conserved F or W. Fields, in order: D gene, V gene, J gene, clone size, CDR3 DNA, CDR3 protein. The D gene is left open where the match is weak. Rows may omit the clone size; those that give it use once, few, many or a size class.

TRBD1	TRBV7-2	TRBJ2-5	NA	TGTGCCAGCAGCCGCGGGACAGGGGCGGGAGAGACCCAGTACTTC	CASSRGTGAGETQYF
TRBD1	TRBV6-2/TRBV6-3	TRBJ2-7	few	TGTGCCAGCAGCCGGGACAGGGGGATGAGGCAGTACTTC	CASSRDRGMRQYF
NA	TRBV27	TRBJ2-3	NA	TGTGCCAGCAGTCCCCGGACAGGCACAGATACGCAGTATTTT	CASSPRTGTDTQYF
TRBD2	TRBV28	TRBJ2-1	NA	TGTGCCAGCATCGGGACTACCCGAGGTGGTGAGCAGTTCTTC	CASIGTTRGGEQFF
NA	TRBV28	TRBJ1-2	NA	TGTGCCAGCAGTATCCCTCCAAAGTATGCGGGAAACTATGGCTACACCTTC	CASSIPPKYAGNYGYTF
TRBD2	TRBV5-1	TRBJ2-1	NA	TGCGCCAGCAGCTTGTTAGGACTAGCGGTGAATGAGCAGTTCTTC	CASSLLGLAVNEQFF
TRBD2	TRBV10-1	TRBJ2-3	few	TGCGCCAGCAGCGATAGCGGGGGGCTTCAAGATACGCAGTATTTT	CASSDSGGLQDTQYF
NA	TRBV5-1	TRBJ2-1	NA	TGCGCCAGCAGCTTGGATAAAGCGGAACGGCAGTTCTTC	CASSLDKAERQFF
TRBD1	TRBV2	TRBJ1-1	NA	TGTGCCAGCCAGGGACAGGGGAACACTGAAGCTTTCTTT	CASQGQGNTEAFF
NA	TRBV10-3	TRBJ1-5	NA	TGTGCCATCAGCGCCACGGGACACAACAATCAGCCCCAGCATTTT	CAISATGHNNQPQHF
TRBD1	TRBV9	TRBJ2-5	NA	TGTGCCAGCAGCGTCGGGACAGGGGGTGGGCAAGAGACCCAGTACTTC	CASSVGTGGGQETQYF
TRBD1	TRBV7-2	TRBJ1-3	NA	TGTGCCAGCAGCTTAGGGACAGGGGGCGCGAGAAACACCATATATTTT	CASSLGTGGARNTIYF
TRBD1	TRBV28	TRBJ1-2	few	TGTGCCAGCAGCACTTCGACAGGGGGCGGCTACACCTTC	CASSTSTGGGYTF
NA	TRBV5-4	TRBJ1-4	NA	TGTGCCAGCAGCTTCGGAACTAATGAAAAACTGTTTTTT	CASSFGTNEKLFF
TRBD2	TRBV6-2/TRBV6-3	TRBJ2-2	NA	TGTGCCAGCAGTCTGGCCCGGACTAGCGGGGTACCGAGGACCGGGGAGCTGTTTTTT	CASSLARTSGVPRTGELFF
NA	TRBV29-1	TRBJ2-7	NA	TGCAGCGTTGGCAGGAGCGGCTCCTACGAGCAGTACTTC	CSVGRSGSYEQYF
TRBD1	TRBV3-1/TRBV3-2	TRBJ1-6	NA	TGTGCCAGCAGCCACCCTTGGACAGGGGGGGTGTCACCCCTCCACTTT	CASSHPWTGGVSPLHF
TRBD2	TRBV5-1	TRBJ2-5	NA	TGCGCCAGCAGCTTGACGGCAGCGGGGGCGGAAGAGACCCAGTACTTC	CASSLTAAGAEETQYF
NA	TRBV5-4	TRBJ1-1	NA	TGTGCCAGCAGCCCCAGCCGGGCGAGGGGGGGGTTTAACACTGAAGCTTTCTTT	CASSPSRARGGFNTEAFF
TRBD2	TRBV19	TRBJ2-1	NA	TGTGCCAGTAGCGATAGGGGACTAGCGGGGGCGAGCTCCTACAATGAGCAGTTCTTC	CASSDRGLAGASSYNEQFF
NA	TRBV3-1/TRBV3-2	TRBJ2-2	NA	TGTGCCAGCAGCTACCTACCAACTACAGGTAGTAACACCGGGGAGCTGTTTTTT	CASSYLPTTGSNTGELFF
TRBD2	TRBV6-4	TRBJ2-3	once	TGTGCCAGCAGTGCTAAGGGCAGCGGGGGGGCCACAGATACGCAGTATTTT	CASSAKGSGGATDTQYF
TRBD1	TRBV28	TRBJ1-4	NA	TGTGCCAGCCATACCGGGACAGCTAATGAAAAACTGTTTTTT	CASHTGTANEKLFF
TRBD1	TRBV19	TRBJ1-2	NA	TGTGCCAGTAGCCTTATACAGGGGGCGCGGGGCTACACCTTC	CASSLIQGARGYTF
NA	TRBV28	TRBJ1-1	once	TGTGCCAGCAGTTTATCAGTGAACACTGAAGCTTTCTTT	CASSLSVNTEAFF
TRBD1	TRBV10-3	TRBJ2-5	NA	TGTGCCACCGGTAAGGGGGCCCTGCAAGAGACCCAGTACTTC	CATGKGALQETQYF
NA	TRBV7-2	TRBJ1-1	NA	TGTGCCAGCAGCTTAGGAGTGACAGCCGAAGCTTTCTTT	CASSLGVTAEAFF
NA	TRBV5-1	TRBJ1-1	NA	TGCGCCAGCAGCTGGAACCCGACAGCGTACGGAACTGAAGCTTTCTTT	CASSWNPTAYGTEAFF
NA	TRBV29-1	TRBJ2-3	NA	TGCAGCGGCAGTTCTAGCACAGATACGCAGTATTTT	CSGSSSTDTQYF
NA	TRBV11-2	TRBJ1-2	NA	TGTGCCAGCAGCCCTTTACGAGGGAGATATGGCTACACCTTC	CASSPLRGRYGYTF
NA	TRBV12-3/TRBV12-4	TRBJ2-7	NA	TGTGCCAGCAGGCGGGGAGACTCCGAGCAGTACTTC	CASRRGDSEQYF
NA	TRBV3-1/TRBV3-2	TRBJ2-2	NA	TGCGCCAGCAGCCCCTTCCAGGCAACCGGGGAGCTGTTTTTT	CASSPFQATGELFF
TRBD2	TRBV30	TRBJ2-2	once	TGTGCCTGGAGTGTAAGGGGTAGCGGGGGGATTAACACCGGGGAGCTGTTTTTT	CAWSVRGSGGINTGELFF
NA	TRBV4-1	TRBJ2-1	NA	TGCGCCAGCAGCCAAGTAGGGGCACCTCACACGTTCTTC	CASSQVGAPHTFF
NA	TRBV10-1	TRBJ1-4	NA	TGCGCCAGCAGTGAAGCCCGGGAAGGAGGTGAAAAACTGTTTTTT	CASSEAREGGEKLFF
NA	TRBV15	TRBJ1-5	NA	TGTGCCACCAGGGCCCAGGATCAGCCCCAGCATTTT	CATRAQDQPQHF
NA	TRBV6-5	TRBJ1-2	NA	TGTGCCAGCAGTTCCTTGGGGGGTTCGCGAGGCTACACCTTC	CASSSLGGSRGYTF
TRBD1	TRBV6-2/TRBV6-3	TRBJ2-4	NA	TGTGCCAGCAGTTACGGACAGGAGAGCAAAAACATTCAGTACTTC	CASSYGQESKNIQYF
NA	TRBV30	TRBJ2-2	NA	TGTGCCTGGAGGGGGACTGGGAACACCGGGGAGCTGTTTTTT	CAWRGTGNTGELFF